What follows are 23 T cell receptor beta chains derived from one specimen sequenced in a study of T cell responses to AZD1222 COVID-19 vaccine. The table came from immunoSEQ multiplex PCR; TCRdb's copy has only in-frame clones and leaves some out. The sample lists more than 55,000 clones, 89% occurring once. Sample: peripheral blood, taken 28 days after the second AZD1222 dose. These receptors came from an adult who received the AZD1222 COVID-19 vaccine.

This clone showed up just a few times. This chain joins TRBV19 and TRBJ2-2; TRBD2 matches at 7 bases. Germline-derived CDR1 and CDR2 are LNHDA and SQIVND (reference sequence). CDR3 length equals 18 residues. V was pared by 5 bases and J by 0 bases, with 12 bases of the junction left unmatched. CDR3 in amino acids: CASSLVASGRANTGELFF. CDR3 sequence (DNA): TGTGCCAGTAGTCTGGTGGCTAGCGGAAGGGCGAACACCGGGGAGCTGTTTTTT. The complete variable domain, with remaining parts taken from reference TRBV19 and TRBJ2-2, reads DGGITQSPKYLFRKEGQNVTLSCEQNLNHDAMYWYRQDPGQGLRLIYYSQIVNDFQKGDIAEGYSVSREKKESFPLTVTSAQKNPTAFYLCASSLVASGRANTGELFFGEGSRLTVL.

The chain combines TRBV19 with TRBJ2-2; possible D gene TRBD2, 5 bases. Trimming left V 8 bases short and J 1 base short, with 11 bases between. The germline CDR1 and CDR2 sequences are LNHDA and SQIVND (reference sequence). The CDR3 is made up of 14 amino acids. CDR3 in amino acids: CASLRRGNTGELFF. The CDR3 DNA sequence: TGTGCCAGTTTGAGACGGGGGAACACCGGGGAGCTGTTTTTT.

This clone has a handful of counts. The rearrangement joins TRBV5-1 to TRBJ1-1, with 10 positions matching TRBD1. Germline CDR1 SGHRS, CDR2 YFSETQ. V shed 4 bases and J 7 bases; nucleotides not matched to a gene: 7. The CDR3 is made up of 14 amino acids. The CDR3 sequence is CASSRGQGIGEAFF. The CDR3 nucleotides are TGCGCCAGCAGCCGGGGACAGGGGATCGGTGAAGCTTTCTTT.

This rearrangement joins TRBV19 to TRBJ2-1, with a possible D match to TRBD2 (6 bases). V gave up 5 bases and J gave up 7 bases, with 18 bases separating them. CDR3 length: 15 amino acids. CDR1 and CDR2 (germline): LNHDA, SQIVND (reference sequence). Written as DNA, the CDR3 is TGTGCCAGTAGTCCCAGGGCCCCGCGGGAAAATGAGCAGTTCTTC. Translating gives CASSPRAPRENEQFF. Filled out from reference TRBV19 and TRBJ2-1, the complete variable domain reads DGGITQSPKYLFRKEGQNVTLSCEQNLNHDAMYWYRQDPGQGLRLIYYSQIVNDFQKGDIAEGYSVSREKKESFPLTVTSAQKNPTAFYLCASSPRAPRENEQFFGPGTRLTVL.

CDR3 protein: CASSPQQGSGNTIYF. The CDR3 bases are TGTGCCAGTAGTCCCCAACAGGGCTCCGGAAACACCATATATTTT. V gene TRBV19 combines with J gene TRBJ1-3; D may be TRBD1 (6 bases). V was shortened by 5 bases and J by 4 bases, with 15 bases between the two germline ends. The CDR3 extends over 15 amino acids. CDR1 LNHDA and CDR2 SQIVND come from the germline V gene (reference sequence).

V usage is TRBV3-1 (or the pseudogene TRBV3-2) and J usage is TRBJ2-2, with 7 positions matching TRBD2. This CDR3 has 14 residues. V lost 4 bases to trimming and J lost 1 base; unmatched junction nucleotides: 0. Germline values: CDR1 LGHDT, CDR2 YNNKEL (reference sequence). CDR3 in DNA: TGTGCCAGCAGCCCGGGAGGGAACACCGGGGAGCTGTTTTTT. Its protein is CASSPGGNTGELFF.

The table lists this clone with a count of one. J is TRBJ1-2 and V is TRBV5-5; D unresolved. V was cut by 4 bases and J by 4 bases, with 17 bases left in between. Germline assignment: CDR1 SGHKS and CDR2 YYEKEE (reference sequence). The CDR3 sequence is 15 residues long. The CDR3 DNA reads TGTGCCAGCAGCCCCGGGCCCCAACGGCCCTATGGCTACACCTTC. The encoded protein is CASSPGPQRPYGYTF.

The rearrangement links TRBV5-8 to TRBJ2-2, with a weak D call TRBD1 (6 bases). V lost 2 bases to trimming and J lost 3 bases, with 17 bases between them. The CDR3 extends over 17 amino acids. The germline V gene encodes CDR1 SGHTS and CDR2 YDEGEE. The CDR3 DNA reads TGTGCCAGCAGCTTTTGGGGGCGGCTCTGGGACACCGGGGAGCTGTTTTTT. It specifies CASSFWGRLWDTGELFF.

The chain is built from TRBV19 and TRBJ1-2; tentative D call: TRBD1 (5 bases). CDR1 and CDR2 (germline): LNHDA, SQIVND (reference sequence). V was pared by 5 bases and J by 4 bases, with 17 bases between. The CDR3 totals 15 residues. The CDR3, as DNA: TGTGCCAGTAGTCCTAGGGACGGGGGATCCTATGGCTACACCTTC. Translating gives CASSPRDGGSYGYTF.

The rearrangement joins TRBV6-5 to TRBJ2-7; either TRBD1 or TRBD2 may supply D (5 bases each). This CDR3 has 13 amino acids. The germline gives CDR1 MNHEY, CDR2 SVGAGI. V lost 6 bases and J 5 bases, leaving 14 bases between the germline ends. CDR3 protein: CASRGEGPNEQYF. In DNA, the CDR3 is TGTGCCAGCAGGGGGGAAGGACCCAACGAGCAGTACTTC.

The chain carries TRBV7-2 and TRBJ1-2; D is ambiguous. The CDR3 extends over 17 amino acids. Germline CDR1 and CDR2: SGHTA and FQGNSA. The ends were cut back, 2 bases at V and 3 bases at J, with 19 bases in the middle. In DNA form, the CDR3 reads TGTGCCAGCAGCTTACTGGCAGTCAAGGTCCCATACTATGGCTACACCTTC. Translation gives CASSLLAVKVPYYGYTF.

CDR3 in amino acids: CASSMGDSSYEQYF. CDR3 nucleotides: TGTGCCAGTAGTATGGGCGACAGCTCCTACGAGCAGTACTTC. V is TRBV19 and J is TRBJ2-7, with a tentative D call TRBD1 (5 bases). V was pared by 3 bases and J by 0 bases, with 9 bases between. From germline, CDR1 is LNHDA and CDR2 SQIVND (reference sequence). CDR3 size: 14 residues.

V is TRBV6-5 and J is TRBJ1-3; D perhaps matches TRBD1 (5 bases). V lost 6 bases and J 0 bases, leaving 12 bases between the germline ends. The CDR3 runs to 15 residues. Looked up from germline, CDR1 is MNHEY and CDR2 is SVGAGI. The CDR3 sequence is CASSPGLYSGNTIYF. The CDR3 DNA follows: TGTGCCAGCAGCCCGGGACTCTACTCTGGAAACACCATATATTTT.

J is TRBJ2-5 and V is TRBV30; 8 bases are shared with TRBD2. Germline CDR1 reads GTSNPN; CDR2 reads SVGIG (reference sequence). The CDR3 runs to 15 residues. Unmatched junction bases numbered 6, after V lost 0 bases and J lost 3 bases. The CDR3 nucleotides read TGTGCCTGGAGTGTAACCAGCGGGGGCGAAGAGACCCAGTACTTC. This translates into CAWSVTSGGEETQYF.

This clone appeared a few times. The CDR3 region has the DNA TGTGCCAGCAGTGTGGGACAGGGCTCTGGAAACACCATATATTTT. Its protein product is CASSVGQGSGNTIYF. This sequence joins TRBV2 and TRBJ1-3, with TRBD1 matching over 9 bases. Germline V gene sequence: CDR1 SNHLY, CDR2 FYNNEI. This CDR3 region has 15 residues. Germline trimming cut 4 bases from V and 0 bases from J; bases unmatched to any gene: 1.

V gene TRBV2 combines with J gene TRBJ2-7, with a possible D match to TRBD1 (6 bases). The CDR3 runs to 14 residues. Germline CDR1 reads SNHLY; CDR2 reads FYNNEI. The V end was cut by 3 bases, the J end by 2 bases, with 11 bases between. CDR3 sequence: CASSEYRETYEQYF. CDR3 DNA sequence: TGTGCCAGCAGTGAGTACAGGGAGACCTACGAGCAGTACTTC.

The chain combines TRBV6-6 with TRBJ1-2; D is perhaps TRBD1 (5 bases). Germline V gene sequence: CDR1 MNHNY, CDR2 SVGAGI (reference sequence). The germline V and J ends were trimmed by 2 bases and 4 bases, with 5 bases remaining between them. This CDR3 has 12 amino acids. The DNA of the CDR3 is TGTGCCAGCAGTTACGACAGCTATGGCTACACCTTC. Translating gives CASSYDSYGYTF.

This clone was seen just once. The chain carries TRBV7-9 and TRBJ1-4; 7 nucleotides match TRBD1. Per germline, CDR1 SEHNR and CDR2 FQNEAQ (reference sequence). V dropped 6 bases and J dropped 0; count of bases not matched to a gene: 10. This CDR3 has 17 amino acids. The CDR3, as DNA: TGTGCCAGCAGACAAACAGGGGACCTAGCAACTAATGAAAAACTGTTTTTT. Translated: CASRQTGDLATNEKLFF.

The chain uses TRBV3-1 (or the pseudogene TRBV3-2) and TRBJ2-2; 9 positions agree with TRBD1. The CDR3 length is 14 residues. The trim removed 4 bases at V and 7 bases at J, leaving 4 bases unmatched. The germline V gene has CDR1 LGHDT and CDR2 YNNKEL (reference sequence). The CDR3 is CASSLGQGRGELFF. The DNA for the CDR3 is TGTGCCAGCAGCCTCGGACAGGGGCGCGGGGAGCTGTTTTTT.

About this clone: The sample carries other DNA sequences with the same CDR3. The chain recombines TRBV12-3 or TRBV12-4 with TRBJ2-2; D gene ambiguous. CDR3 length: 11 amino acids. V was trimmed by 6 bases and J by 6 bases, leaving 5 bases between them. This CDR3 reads CASSRAGELFF. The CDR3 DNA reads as TGTGCCAGCAGCCGGGCCGGGGAGCTGTTTTTT.

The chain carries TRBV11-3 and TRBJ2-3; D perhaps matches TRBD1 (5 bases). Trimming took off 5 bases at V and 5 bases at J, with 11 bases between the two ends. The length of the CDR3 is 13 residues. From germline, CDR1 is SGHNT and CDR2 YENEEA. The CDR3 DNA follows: TGTGCCAGCAGCACCGACAGAAGAGATACGCAGTATTTT. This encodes CASSTDRRDTQYF.

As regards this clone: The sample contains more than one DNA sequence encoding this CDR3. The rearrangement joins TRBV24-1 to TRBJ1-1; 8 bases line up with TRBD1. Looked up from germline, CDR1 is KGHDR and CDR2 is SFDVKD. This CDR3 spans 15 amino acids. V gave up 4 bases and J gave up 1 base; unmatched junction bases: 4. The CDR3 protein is CATSDPTGGNTEAFF. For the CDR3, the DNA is TGTGCCACCAGTGACCCTACAGGGGGGAACACTGAAGCTTTCTTT.

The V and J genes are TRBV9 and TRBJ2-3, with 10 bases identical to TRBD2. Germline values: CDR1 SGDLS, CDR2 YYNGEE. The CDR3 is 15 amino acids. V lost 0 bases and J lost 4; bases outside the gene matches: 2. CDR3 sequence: CASSVALAGADTQYF. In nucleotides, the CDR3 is TGTGCCAGCAGCGTAGCCCTAGCGGGAGCAGATACGCAGTATTTT.